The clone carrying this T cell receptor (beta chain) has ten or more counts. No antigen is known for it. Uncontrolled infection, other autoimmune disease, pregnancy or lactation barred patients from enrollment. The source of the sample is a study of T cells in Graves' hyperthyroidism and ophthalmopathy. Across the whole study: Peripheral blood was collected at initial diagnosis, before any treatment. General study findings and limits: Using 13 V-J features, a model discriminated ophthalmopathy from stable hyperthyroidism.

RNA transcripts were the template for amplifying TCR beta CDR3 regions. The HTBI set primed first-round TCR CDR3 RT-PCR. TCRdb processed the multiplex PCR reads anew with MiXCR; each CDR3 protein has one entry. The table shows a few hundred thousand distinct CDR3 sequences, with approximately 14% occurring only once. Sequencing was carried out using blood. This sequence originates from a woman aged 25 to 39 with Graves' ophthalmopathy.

The CDR3 protein is CASSLLVQETQYF. The CDR3 nucleotides read TGTGCCAGCAGCTTACTAGTACAAGAGACCCAGTACTTC. This chain links TRBV7-9 with TRBJ2-5, with no clear D. Germline CDR1 is SEHNR and CDR2 is FQNEAQ (reference sequence). With 2 bases removed from V and 2 bases from J, the gap between germline ends came to 6 bases. The CDR3 has 13 residues.